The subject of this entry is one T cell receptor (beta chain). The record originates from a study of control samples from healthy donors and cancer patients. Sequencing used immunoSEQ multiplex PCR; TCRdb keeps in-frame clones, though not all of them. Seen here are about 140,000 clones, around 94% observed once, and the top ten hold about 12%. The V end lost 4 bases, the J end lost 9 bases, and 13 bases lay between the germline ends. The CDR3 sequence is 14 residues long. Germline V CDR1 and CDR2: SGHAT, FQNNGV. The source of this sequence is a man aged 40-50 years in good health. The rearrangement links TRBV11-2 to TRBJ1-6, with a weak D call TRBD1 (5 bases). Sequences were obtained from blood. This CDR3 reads CASSWGRVGSPLHF. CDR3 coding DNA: TGTGCCAGCAGCTGGGGCAGGGTAGGTTCACCCCTCCACTTT.